These 12 T cell receptor beta chains came from one sample sequenced in a study of shared clonotypes between healthy human individuals (TCRdb year 2020). Libraries came from the immunoSEQ multiplex PCR assay. TCRdb re-hosts the immuneACCESS table, in-frame sequences only. Its copies lack some clones; in the studies checked, an unresolved V gene accounts for under half of them, and the cause for the rest is not known. The sample yields 2 million to 3 million clones; 90% to 95% were counted once. About 0.39% of the sample rests with the top ten. The sample was naive CD4+ T cells from PBMCs. The cell subset or site label for this specimen denotes: CD45RA+ positively selected. The receptors originated from a man younger than 35 in good health. Some clones in this sample may be carry-over from other donors' samples.

The chain has TRBV27 and TRBJ2-2, with a possible D match to TRBD1 (7 bases). CDR3 length: 14 residues. Germline lookup yields CDR1 MNHEY and CDR2 SMNVEV (reference sequence). The V end was cut by 6 bases, the J end by 4 bases, with 12 bases between. The CDR3 bases are TGTGCCAGCAGCCGCGGGACAGTCACCGGGGAGCTGTTTTTT. It translates to CASSRGTVTGELFF.

The genes are TRBV7-2 and TRBJ2-5, with 11 bases matching TRBD2. The CDR3 is made up of 15 amino acids. With 5 bases clipped from V and 5 bases from J, the junction kept 7 bases outside the gene matches. Germline CDR1 SGHTA, CDR2 FQGNSA. The DNA for the CDR3 is TGTGCCAGCAGCACTAGCGGGAGCATATGGGAGACCCAGTACTTC. Translating gives CASSTSGSIWETQYF.

The chain recombines TRBV28 with TRBJ1-5; 7 nucleotides line up with TRBD1. The CDR3 is 16 residues long. The V gene end was trimmed by 5 bases and the J gene end by 6 bases; junction bases not matched to a gene: 13. Per the germline V gene, CDR1 is MDHEN and CDR2 is SYDVKM. In DNA form, the CDR3 reads TGTGCCAGCAGTCGACAGGGTTCGGGAGAATTTCAGCCCCAGCATTTT. Translating gives CASSRQGSGEFQPQHF.

A word on this clone: Additional DNA sequences in this sample encode the identical CDR3. V is TRBV5-1 and J is TRBJ2-3; D gene unclear. Germline CDR1 reads SGHRS; CDR2 reads YFSETQ. The CDR3 has 14 amino acids. The V end lost 1 base, the J end lost 2 bases, and 8 bases lay between the germline ends. The CDR3 DNA follows: TGCGCCAGCAGCTTGAGCCGGTACACAGATACGCAGTATTTT. Translation: CASSLSRYTDTQYF.

This clone was counted once. This sequence joins TRBV11-2 and TRBJ1-2, with unresolved D. This CDR3 spans 14 amino acids. V was trimmed by 5 bases and J by 4 bases, leaving 14 bases between them. Germline V lookup: CDR1 SGHAT, CDR2 FQNNGV. This CDR3 reads CASSPLAGGYGYTF. The CDR3 DNA follows: TGTGCCAGCAGCCCCCTAGCGGGTGGCTATGGCTACACCTTC. The complete variable domain, with remaining parts taken from reference TRBV11-2 and TRBJ1-2, reads EAGVAQSPRYKIIEKRQSVAFWCNPISGHATLYWYQQILGQGPKLLIQFQNNGVVDDSQLPKDRFSAERLKGVDSTLKIQPAKLEDSAVYLCASSPLAGGYGYTFGSGTRLTVV.

The chain links TRBV4-1 to TRBJ2-5; weak D call: TRBD1 (5 bases). The J call may be wrong; the DNA end is better matched by TRBJ2-7. Germline CDR1 reads MGHRA; CDR2 reads YSYEKL. This CDR3 region has 19 residues. The CDR3 bases are TGCGCCAGCAGCCAAGAAAAACTCTTAGGGGCTCCTGGGCCCTACGAGCAGTACTTC. This translates into CASSQEKLLGAPGPYEQYF.

J is TRBJ2-1 and V is TRBV12-2; the D call of TRBD2 is as the table states it, not checked on the DNA. TRBV12-2 is assigned pseudogene status. CDR3 length: 22 amino acids. The CDR3 coding sequence is TGTGCAAGTCGCTTCGAAAGGATGAGGGCTAGCGGGAGGGGTAGCTCCTACAATGAGCAGTTCTTC. This sequence encodes CASRFERMRASGRGSSYNEQFF.

In its sample, this clone was seen a few times. CDR3 protein: CASLTELNTEAFF. In DNA, the CDR3 is TGTGCCAGCTTGACCGAGCTGAACACTGAAGCTTTCTTT. The chain employs TRBV7-9 and TRBJ1-1; the D is unclear. The CDR3 has 13 amino acids. Germline V gives CDR1 SEHNR, CDR2 FQNEAQ (reference sequence). V was pared by 8 bases and J by 0 bases, with 10 bases between.

As to this clone: Other DNA sequences within the sample encode an identical CDR3. This chain joins TRBV18 and TRBJ2-2, with unresolved D. Germline CDR1 KGHSH, CDR2 LQKENI. V was cut by 2 bases and J by 1 base, with 2 bases left in between. The CDR3 covers 13 residues. CDR3 nucleotides: TGTGCCAGCTCACCAGGGAACACCGGGGAGCTGTTTTTT. This gives the protein CASSPGNTGELFF.

The V call is TRBV19, the J call TRBJ2-7, with D uncertain. The CDR3 runs 13 residues. Trimming took 5 bases from V and 4 from J, leaving 12 bases between them. CDR1 is LNHDA, CDR2 SQIVND, per germline (reference sequence). The CDR3 DNA sequence: TGTGCCAGTAGTTACCTAGTTGGTTACGAGCAGTACTTC. Amino acids: CASSYLVGYEQYF.

The CDR3 spells CASSPRDLAKNIQYF. DNA of the CDR3: TGTGCCAGCAGTCCCAGGGACTTGGCCAAAAACATTCAGTACTTC. V and J are TRBV2 and TRBJ2-4, with D possibly TRBD2 on 6 matching bases. Trimming stripped 5 bases from V and 1 base from J, with 12 bases between. The CDR3 consists of 15 residues. Per the germline V gene, CDR1 is SNHLY and CDR2 is FYNNEI.

The chain combines TRBV30 with TRBJ2-3; D not resolved. There are 16 residues in the CDR3. Trimming cost V 0 bases and J 0 bases, with 13 bases left between them. CDR1 and CDR2 (germline): GTSNPN, SVGIG (reference sequence). In nucleotides, the CDR3 is TGTGCCTGGAGTGTAGGGTGGGCACCAAGCACAGATACGCAGTATTTT. It specifies CAWSVGWAPSTDTQYF.